This TCR beta chain was recorded in a study of CD8+CD57+ T cells in acquired aplastic anemia. For the study at large: An average of 3.2 ug of DNA was obtained from sorted CD4+ and CD8+ cells. Study-level findings and limits: Patients and controls shared twenty-nine CD8+ CDR3 sequences. Patients did not significantly differ from controls in CD8+ Simpson's diversity.

This clonotype was seen repeatedly, ten times or more. Its antigen is unidentified. For CDR3 and TCR beta VDJ profiling, genomic DNA was the template used. TCRdb re-analysed the reads in MiXCR, keeping a single row per CDR3 protein. The sample shows more than 150,000 distinct CDR3 sequences, 45% to 60% of them seen only once. The CDR3 covers 14 residues. V was pared by 2 bases and J by 5 bases, with 3 bases of the junction left unmatched. The germline V gene encodes CDR1 DFQATT and CDR2 SNEGSKA (reference sequence). Individuals selected for sequencing had exhibited CD8+CD57+ cell expansion on flow cytometry. There were no patients without severe acquired aplastic anemia.

The sample taken for sequencing was sorted CD4+, CD8+, or CD8+CD57+ T cells (not recorded which) from PBMCs. This chain connects TRBV20-1 to TRBJ1-4; 9 nucleotides align to TRBD1. This receptor was taken from a human donor with aplastic anemia. CDR3: CSARLGTGNEKLFF. The DNA of the CDR3 is TGCAGTGCTAGACTCGGGACAGGGAATGAAAAACTGTTTTTT.